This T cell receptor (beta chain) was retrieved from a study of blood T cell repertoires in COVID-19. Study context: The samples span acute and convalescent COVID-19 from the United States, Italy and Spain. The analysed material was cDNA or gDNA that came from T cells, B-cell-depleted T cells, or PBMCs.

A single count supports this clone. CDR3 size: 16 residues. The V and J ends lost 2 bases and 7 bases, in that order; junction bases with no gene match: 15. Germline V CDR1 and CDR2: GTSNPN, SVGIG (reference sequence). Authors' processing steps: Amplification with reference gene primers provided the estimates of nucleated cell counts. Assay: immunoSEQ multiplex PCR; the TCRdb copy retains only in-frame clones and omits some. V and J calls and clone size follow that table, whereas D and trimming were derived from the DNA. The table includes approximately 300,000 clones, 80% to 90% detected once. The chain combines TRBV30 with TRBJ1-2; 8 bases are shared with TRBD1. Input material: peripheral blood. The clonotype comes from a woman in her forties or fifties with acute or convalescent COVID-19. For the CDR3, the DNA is TGTGCCTGGAGTACAACCTCTGGGCAGGGGGCGTTTGGCTACACCTTC. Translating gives CAWSTTSGQGAFGYTF.